This T cell receptor (beta chain) was recovered during a study of control samples from healthy donors and cancer patients. TCRdb keeps only in-frame clones here, not all; method: immunoSEQ multiplex PCR. The sample shows 140,000 or so clones, just under 95% of them seen only once. CDR1 and CDR2 from the germline V gene are SGHTA and FQGNSA. The CDR3 is 15 residues long. Trimming cost V 4 bases and J 2 bases; bases outside gene matches: 2. The clonotype was recovered from a man aged 55-75 years with colorectal cancer. Material for sequencing was PBMCs. The chain couples TRBV7-2 to TRBJ2-3, with 11 bases fitting TRBD2. The CDR3 DNA reads TGTGCCAGCAGCTCACTAGCGGGGGTCACAGATACGCAGTATTTT. Protein: CASSSLAGVTDTQYF.